These T cell receptor beta chains were read from a single sample in a study of beta chain features in type 1 diabetes. Libraries were prepared by immunoSEQ multiplex PCR; TCRdb keeps only in-frame clonotypes and omits some of them. The sample holds about 390,000 clones, around a tenth seen once. The sample taken for sequencing was central memory CD4+ T cells from blood. These receptors all come from a man aged 25 to 40 with type 1 diabetes. Both conserved end residues are part of each CDR3. A D gene is named only where the DNA matches it firmly. Clone size, where shown, is once, few, many, or a class for clones that have expanded.

J | size | V | D | CDR3 | DNA
TRBJ2-3 | many | TRBV7-9 | . | CASSSAEGGFTDTQYF | TGTGCCAGCAGCTCCGCGGAGGGGGGCTTCACAGATACGCAGTATTTT
TRBJ2-7 | . | TRBV5-1 | . | CASSPQGDYEQYF | TGCGCCAGCAGCCCGCAGGGAGACTACGAGCAGTACTTC
TRBJ2-7 | . | TRBV2 | . | CASSAQGQWYEQYF | TGTGCCAGCAGTGCCCAGGGGCAATGGTACGAGCAGTACTTC
TRBJ2-3 | many | TRBV7-9 | . | CATSLGDTQYF | TGTGCCACCTCCTTAGGGGATACGCAGTATTTT
TRBJ2-3 | . | TRBV20-1 | . | CSARLTDTQYF | TGCAGTGCTAGGCTCACAGATACGCAGTATTTT
TRBJ2-6 | few | TRBV6-5 | . | CASSSQNSGANVLTF | TGTGCCAGCAGTTCTCAGAACTCTGGGGCCAACGTCCTGACTTTC
TRBJ2-3 | few | TRBV11-1 | . | CASSFSPRGDTQYF | TGTGCCAGCAGCTTCAGCCCAAGAGGAGATACGCAGTATTTT
TRBJ2-7 | . | TRBV19 | . | CASSRRGETTYEQYF | TGTGCCAGTAGCCGCAGGGGCGAAACTACCTACGAGCAGTACTTC
TRBJ2-7 | . | TRBV5-8 | TRBD2 | CASSLPLGTSPGEQYF | TGTGCCAGCAGTCTCCCCCTCGGGACTAGCCCGGGAGAGCAGTACTTC
TRBJ2-7 | . | TRBV29-1 | TRBD2 | CSVGGGRGAEEQYF | TGCAGCGTCGGCGGGGGTCGGGGCGCGGAAGAGCAGTACTTC
TRBJ1-3 | . | TRBV29-1 | . | CSVEQGNTIYF | TGCAGCGTTGAACAGGGAAACACCATATATTTT
TRBJ1-2 | few | TRBV6-5 | . | CAISGRRHYGYTF | TGTGCCATCAGTGGGCGAAGGCACTATGGCTACACCTTC
TRBJ2-7 | few | TRBV27 | TRBD2 | CASSPLSGTIYEQYF | TGTGCCAGCAGTCCTCTTAGCGGGACGATATACGAGCAGTACTTC
TRBJ2-2 | . | TRBV5-4 | TRBD2 | CASSFTSGLNTGELFF | TGTGCCAGCAGCTTCACTAGCGGATTGAACACCGGGGAGCTGTTTTTT
TRBJ2-5 | . | TRBV5-1 | . | CASSFLGGKETQYF | TGCGCCAGCAGCTTTTTGGGGGGCAAAGAGACCCAGTACTTC
TRBJ2-5 | . | TRBV11-2 | . | CASSLIEGNQETQYF | TGTGCCAGCAGCCTCATCGAGGGTAACCAAGAGACCCAGTACTTC
TRBJ2-5 | . | TRBV19 | TRBD2 | CASSIGGAGLEETQYF | TGTGCCAGTAGTATAGGAGGAGCGGGGCTGGAAGAGACCCAGTACTTC
TRBJ2-1 | few | TRBV7-2 | TRBD2 | CASSLPTSGNNEQFF | TGTGCCAGCAGCTTACCGACTAGCGGGAACAATGAGCAGTTCTTC
TRBJ2-1 | few | TRBV10-2 | TRBD2 | CATSPGTSGYNEQFF | TGCGCCACCAGTCCGGGGACTAGCGGCTACAATGAGCAGTTCTTC
TRBJ2-1 | few | TRBV27 | TRBD2 | CASSSSGREQFF | TGTGCCAGCAGTTCCAGCGGGAGGGAGCAGTTCTTC
TRBJ1-2 | few | TRBV28 | . | CASTSAPTHYTF | TGTGCCAGCACCTCGGCCCCGACCCACTACACCTTC
TRBJ2-6 | . | TRBV30 | TRBD1 | CAWKAGGAGANVLTF | TGTGCCTGGAAGGCAGGGGGCGCTGGGGCCAACGTCCTGACTTTC
TRBJ2-1 | . | TRBV5-4 | . | CASSFDRYNEQFF | TGTGCCAGCAGCTTTGACAGGTACAATGAGCAGTTCTTC
TRBJ2-7 | few | TRBV29-1 | . | CSVGRAYEQYF | TGCAGCGTGGGCCGAGCCTACGAGCAGTACTTC
TRBJ2-7 | . | TRBV28 | . | CASTNPSLAVEQYF | TGTGCCAGCACCAATCCGTCCCTAGCTGTTGAGCAGTACTTC
TRBJ2-7 | . | TRBV5-1 | . | CASSLSSGSLTYEQYF | TGCGCCAGCAGCTTGTCATCCGGGTCATTAACCTACGAGCAGTACTTC
TRBJ1-1 | few | TRBV29-1 | . | CSASRSGDEATEAFF | TGCAGCGCCTCACGATCGGGGGATGAGGCCACTGAAGCTTTCTTT
TRBJ2-7 | . | TRBV4-3 | . | CASSQETTGFRYEQYF | TGCGCCAGCAGCCAAGAAACGACAGGCTTTCGCTACGAGCAGTACTTC
TRBJ2-3 | . | TRBV4-3 | . | CASARTGFTDTQYF | TGCGCCAGCGCCCGTACAGGGTTCACAGATACGCAGTATTTC
TRBJ2-1 | . | TRBV11-3 | . | CASSLDASYNEQFF | TGTGCCAGCAGCTTAGATGCTTCCTACAATGAGCAGTTCTTC
TRBJ2-2 | . | TRBV11-2 | . | CASSLVRANTGELFF | TGTGCCAGCAGCTTAGTCAGGGCGAACACCGGGGAGCTGTTTTTT
TRBJ2-3 | many | TRBV15 | . | CATSRPGELTDTQYF | TGTGCCACCAGCAGACCCGGCGAGCTCACAGATACGCAGTATTTT
TRBJ2-5 | few | TRBV19 | . | CASARRHHQQETQYF | TGTGCAAGTGCCAGGAGGCATCACCAGCAAGAGACCCAGTACTTC
TRBJ2-6 | few | TRBV5-1 | . | CASSLEGQQDASGANVLTF | TGCGCCAGCAGCTTGGAAGGTCAGCAGGATGCCTCTGGGGCCAACGTCCTGACTTTC
TRBJ1-2 | many | TRBV18 | . | CASSWAGNGYTF | TGTGCCAGCTCCTGGGCCGGGAATGGCTACACCTTC
TRBJ1-6 | . | TRBV5-1 | . | CASSLQPSNSPLHF | TGCGCCAGCAGCTTGCAACCGTCTAATTCACCCCTCCACTTT
TRBJ1-3 | few | TRBV9 | . | CASSASTTGNTIYF | TGTGCCAGCAGCGCCTCAACGACTGGAAACACCATATATTTT
TRBJ2-5 | . | TRBV6-6 | . | CASSYSLLETQYF | TGTGCCAGCAGTTACTCCCTTCTCGAGACCCAGTACTTC
TRBJ2-7 | . | TRBV10-3 | TRBD1 | CAISEGTANSYEQYF | TGTGCCATCAGTGAAGGGACAGCCAACTCCTACGAGCAGTACTTC
TRBJ2-5 | . | TRBV28 | TRBD2 | CASSSFTSGRQTQYF | TGTGCCAGCAGTTCATTTACTAGCGGGAGGCAGACCCAGTACTTC
TRBJ1-3 | few | TRBV5-1 | . | CASSFQGAGNTIYF | TGCGCCAGCAGCTTTCAGGGCGCTGGAAACACCATATATTTT
TRBJ1-1 | . | TRBV5-6 | . | CASSLWAMNTEAFF | TGTGCCAGCAGCTTGTGGGCTATGAACACTGAAGCTTTCTTT
TRBJ2-1 | . | TRBV5-1 | . | CASSSANEQFF | TGCGCCAGCAGCTCCGCCAATGAGCAGTTCTTC
TRBJ1-2 | few | TRBV5-4 | . | CASSADSNYGYTF | TGTGCCAGCAGCGCGGACAGTAACTATGGCTACACCTTC